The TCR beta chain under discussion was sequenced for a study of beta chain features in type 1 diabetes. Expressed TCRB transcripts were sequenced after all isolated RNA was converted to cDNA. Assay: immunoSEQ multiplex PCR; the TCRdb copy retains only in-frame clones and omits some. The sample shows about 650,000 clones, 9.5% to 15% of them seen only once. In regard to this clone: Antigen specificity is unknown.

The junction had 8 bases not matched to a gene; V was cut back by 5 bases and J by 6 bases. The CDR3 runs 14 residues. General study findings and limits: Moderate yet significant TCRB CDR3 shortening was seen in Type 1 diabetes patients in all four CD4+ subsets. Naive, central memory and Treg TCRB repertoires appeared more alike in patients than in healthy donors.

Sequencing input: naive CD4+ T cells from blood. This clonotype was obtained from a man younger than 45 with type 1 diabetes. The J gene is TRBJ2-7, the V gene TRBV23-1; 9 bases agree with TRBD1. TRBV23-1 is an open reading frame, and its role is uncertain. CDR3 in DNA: TGCGCCAGCAGTGGAGGGACAGGGCTAGGCGAGCAGTACTTC. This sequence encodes CASSGGTGLGEQYF.